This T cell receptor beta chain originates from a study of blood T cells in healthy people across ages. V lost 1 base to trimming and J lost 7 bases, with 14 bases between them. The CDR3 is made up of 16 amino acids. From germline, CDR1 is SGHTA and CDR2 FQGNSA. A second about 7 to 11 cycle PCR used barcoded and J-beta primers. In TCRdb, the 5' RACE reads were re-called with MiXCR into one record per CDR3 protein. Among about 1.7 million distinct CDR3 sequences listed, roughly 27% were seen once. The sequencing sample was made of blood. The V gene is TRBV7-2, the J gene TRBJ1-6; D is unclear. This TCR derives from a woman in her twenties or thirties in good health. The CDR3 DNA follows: TGTGCCAGCAGCTTAGTAGGACGGTTTAGGAATTCACCCCTCCACTTT. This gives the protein CASSLVGRFRNSPLHF.